The 19 T cell receptor beta chains below were found in one sample sequenced in a study of shared clonotypes between healthy human individuals. Here immunoSEQ multiplex PCR was the method, and the copy in TCRdb shows in-frame clones only, minus some. The table includes more than 2 million clones, roughly 95% detected once. Sequenced material: naive CD4+ T cells sorted from blood. As for subset: CD45RA+ positively selected. The receptor set was obtained from a man aged 18 to 30 in good health.

This chain uses TRBV2 with TRBJ2-7; tentatively, D is TRBD1 (6 bases). Germline CDR1 reads SNHLY; CDR2 reads FYNNEI. This CDR3 region has 14 residues. The V end lost 6 bases, the J end lost 4 bases, and 16 bases lay between the germline ends. CDR3 bases: TGTGCCAGCAGGGTTACAGGGCTCGATTACGAGCAGTACTTC. Amino acid sequence: CASRVTGLDYEQYF.

The rearrangement uses TRBV30 and TRBJ2-1; D unclear. The CDR3 contains 15 residues. Germline V gene lookup returns CDR1 GTSNPN and CDR2 SVGIG (reference sequence). The germline V and J ends were trimmed by 6 bases and 3 bases, with 18 bases remaining between them. The CDR3, as DNA: TGTGCCTGCCCCGGCGGTCTAGGCTTCTACAATGAGCAGTTCTTC. Translating it yields CACPGGLGFYNEQFF.

The chain uses TRBV15 and TRBJ2-7; 8 nucleotides align to TRBD1. The CDR3 covers 15 residues. V shed 2 bases, J shed 0 bases, and the junction held 3 bases outside the gene matches. Per the germline V gene, CDR1 is LNHNV and CDR2 is YYDKDF (reference sequence). CDR3 bases: TGTGCCACCAGCAGATGGGACAGGCTCTCCTACGAGCAGTACTTC. The encoded protein is CATSRWDRLSYEQYF.

The chain is built from TRBV6-8 and TRBJ2-3; TRBD2 might be the D (5 bases). Germline values: CDR1 MNHGY, CDR2 SAAAGT. The CDR3 has 13 amino acids. Trimming took 8 bases from V and 4 from J, leaving 13 bases between them. The CDR3 region is CASERGNSDTQYF. The CDR3 DNA is TGTGCCAGCGAGCGAGGGAACTCAGATACGCAGTATTTT.

The chain has TRBV10-3 and TRBJ2-2, with 12 bases matching TRBD2. The J segment lost 6 bases and the V segment lost 0 bases, leaving 8 bases of the junction unmatched. The CDR3 sequence is 18 residues long. Germline values: CDR1 ENHRY, CDR2 SYGVKD. CDR3 sequence (DNA): TGTGCCATCAGTGAGTCGGGACTAGCGGGCCACGTAGCCGGGGAGCTGTTTTTT. This sequence encodes CAISESGLAGHVAGELFF.

In its sample, this clone was seen once. The chain joins TRBV12-5 to TRBJ2-7; D gene unclear. The CDR3 spans 16 residues. Trimming took 0 bases from V and 0 from J, leaving 12 bases between them. CDR1 LGHNT and CDR2 FRNRAP come from the germline V gene. CDR3 protein: CASGLVISAYSYEQYF. The CDR3 DNA is TGTGCTAGTGGTTTGGTAATATCAGCGTACTCCTACGAGCAGTACTTC.

About this clone: The same CDR3 can be traced to other DNA sequences in this sample. The chain links TRBV7-2 to TRBJ2-6; D possibly corresponds to TRBD2 (5 bases). V gave up 5 bases and J gave up 0 bases, with 8 bases separating them. The CDR3 spans 15 residues. Germline lookup yields CDR1 SGHTA and CDR2 FQGNSA. In nucleotides, the CDR3 is TGTGCCAGCAGCCTAACTAGCTCTGGGGCCAACGTCCTGACTTTC. This codes for CASSLTSSGANVLTF.

The rearrangement uses TRBV13 and TRBJ1-2, with TRBD1 matching 9 bases. V was pared by 4 bases and J by 5 bases, with 5 bases of the junction left unmatched. CDR3 length equals 14 residues. Germline CDR1 is PRHDT and CDR2 is FYEKMQ (reference sequence). CDR3 in amino acids: CASSSRDRAYGYTF. CDR3 sequence (DNA): TGTGCCAGCAGCTCCCGGGACAGGGCGTATGGCTACACCTTC.

A remark on this clone: Other DNA variants within this sample encode the same CDR3. This chain connects TRBV30 to TRBJ1-6; 8 nucleotides agree with TRBD1. Germline V CDR1 and CDR2: GTSNPN, SVGIG (reference sequence). The CDR3 length is 14 residues. V lost 2 bases, J lost 7 bases, and 4 bases stayed unmatched. For the CDR3, the DNA is TGTGCCTGGAGTCAGGGGGCGCGAAATTCACCCCTCCACTTT. Protein: CAWSQGARNSPLHF.

This rearrangement joins TRBV7-6 to TRBJ1-4; TRBD1 matches 9 bases. J gave up 8 bases and V 2 bases, and 3 bases lay outside the gene matches. The CDR3 is made up of 14 amino acids. Germline CDR1 reads SGHVS; CDR2 reads FNYEAQ. CDR3 bases: TGTGCCAGCAGCTTACTCGACAGGGGGGAAAAACTGTTTTTT. Amino acids: CASSLLDRGEKLFF.

V usage is TRBV7-8 and J usage is TRBJ2-3; either TRBD1 or TRBD2 may supply D (5 bases each). The V and J ends lost 4 bases and 2 bases respectively, with 7 bases between them. CDR1 SGHVS and CDR2 FQNEAQ come from the germline V gene. The CDR3 is made up of 13 amino acids. The CDR3: CASSWGNTDTQYF. The CDR3, as DNA: TGTGCCAGCAGCTGGGGGAACACAGATACGCAGTATTTT.

Only one count was recorded for this clone. The chain uses TRBV6-5 and TRBJ1-2; the D is unclear. This CDR3 has 13 residues. Trimming removed 9 bases at V and 0 bases at J, with 11 bases between. The germline V gene has CDR1 MNHEY and CDR2 SVGAGI. CDR3 sequence reads: CASGIKPNYGYTF. The CDR3 DNA is TGTGCCAGTGGGATCAAGCCTAACTATGGCTACACCTTC.

The CDR3 region has the DNA TGTGCCTGGAGGGCCCCGGGACAGGCGAACACTGAAGCTTTCTTT. Translated, it gives CAWRAPGQANTEAFF. The J gene is TRBJ1-1, the V gene TRBV30, with 8 bases lining up with TRBD1. Germline assignment: CDR1 GTSNPN and CDR2 SVGIG (reference sequence). The CDR3 length is 15 residues. V dropped 3 bases and J dropped 1; count of bases not matched to a gene: 7.

V and J are TRBV28 and TRBJ1-2, with D possibly being TRBD1 (5 bases). The germline gives CDR1 MDHEN, CDR2 SYDVKM. The V end was cut by 6 bases, the J end by 4 bases, with 6 bases between. The CDR3 extends over 11 amino acids. CDR3 sequence (DNA): TGTGCCAGCAGGGGGACCTATGGCTACACCTTC. This gives the protein CASRGTYGYTF.

The chain uses TRBV5-1 and TRBJ1-5; possible D gene TRBD1, 5 bases. There are 16 residues in the CDR3. Germline assignment: CDR1 SGHRS and CDR2 YFSETQ. Deletions cut 4 bases from V and 4 bases from J, with 18 bases between. For the CDR3, the DNA is TGCGCCAGCAGCCCAGCTCCCGGGACGGTTAATCAGCCCCAGCATTTT. Translating gives CASSPAPGTVNQPQHF. The full variable domain, its missing parts supplied by reference TRBV5-1 and TRBJ1-5, is KAGVTQTPRYLIKTRGQQVTLSCSPISGHRSVSWYQQTPGQGLQFLFEYFSETQRNKGNFPGRFSGRQFSNSRSEMNVSTLELGDSALYLCASSPAPGTVNQPQHFGDGTRLSIL.

The gene calls are TRBV5-5 and TRBJ2-7; 9 nucleotides match TRBD2. V was clipped by 1 base and J by 2 bases; unmatched bases: 4. The CDR3 totals 15 residues. Looked up from germline, CDR1 is SGHKS and CDR2 is YYEKEE (reference sequence). In nucleotides, the CDR3 is TGTGCCAGCAGCTTGTATGGCGGGGGGGCCTACGAGCAGTACTTC. Translating it yields CASSLYGGGAYEQYF.

V gene TRBV6-1 combines with J gene TRBJ2-3; tentatively, D is TRBD2 (7 bases). Germline V gene data show CDR1 as MNHNS and CDR2 as SASEGT. The CDR3 spans 16 residues. Trimming took 3 bases from V and 3 from J, leaving 16 bases between them. The CDR3 reads CASSEGGGRTTDTQYF. The DNA of the CDR3 is TGTGCCAGCAGTGAGGGAGGGGGGAGAACTACAGATACGCAGTATTTT.

About this clone itself: Other DNA sequences in the sample encode the same CDR3. The V call is TRBV30, the J call TRBJ2-3, with 7 bases identical to TRBD2. The CDR3 length is 13 residues. Germline CDR1 GTSNPN, CDR2 SVGIG (reference sequence). Here the CDR3 DNA reads TGTGCTGCCGACCGCGGGGGAACAGATACGCAGTATTTT. Amino acids: CAADRGGTDTQYF.

This chain uses TRBV4-3 with TRBJ2-5, with TRBD2 as a possible D gene (6 bases). Looked up from germline, CDR1 is LGHNA and CDR2 is YSLEER. V was pared by 1 base and J by 2 bases, with 14 bases between. This CDR3 has 16 amino acids. The DNA for the CDR3 is TGCGCCAGCAGCCAAGTGGGAGCGGGTAAACAAGAGACCCAGTACTTC. Translating it yields CASSQVGAGKQETQYF.